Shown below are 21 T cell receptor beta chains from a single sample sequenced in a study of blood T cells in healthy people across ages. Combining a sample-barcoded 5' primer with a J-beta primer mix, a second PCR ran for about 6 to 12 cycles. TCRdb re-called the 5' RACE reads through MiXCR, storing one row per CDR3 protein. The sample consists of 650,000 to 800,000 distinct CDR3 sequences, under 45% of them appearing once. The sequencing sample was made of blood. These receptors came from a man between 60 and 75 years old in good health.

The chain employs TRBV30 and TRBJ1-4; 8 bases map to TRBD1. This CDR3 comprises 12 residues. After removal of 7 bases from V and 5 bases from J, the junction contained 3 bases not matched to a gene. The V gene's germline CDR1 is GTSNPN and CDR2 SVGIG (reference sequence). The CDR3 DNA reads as TGTGCCTATCGGACAGGGAATGAAAAACTGTTTTTT. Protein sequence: CAYRTGNEKLFF.

In DNA, the CDR3 is TGTGCCCTGGGACATTTAAATCAGCCCCAGCATTTT. It yields the protein CALGHLNQPQHF. The chain joins TRBV28 to TRBJ1-5; the D gene is possibly TRBD1 (6 bases). V lost 11 bases and J 4 bases, leaving 12 bases between the germline ends. The CDR3 extends over 12 amino acids. The germline CDR1 and CDR2 sequences are MDHEN and SYDVKM.

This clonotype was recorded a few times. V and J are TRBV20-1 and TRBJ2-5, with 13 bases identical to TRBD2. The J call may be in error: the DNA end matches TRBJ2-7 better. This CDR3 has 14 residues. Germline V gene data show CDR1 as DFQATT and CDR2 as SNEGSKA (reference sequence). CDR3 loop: CSASRLAGGPEQYF. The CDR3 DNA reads TGCAGTGCTAGTCGACTAGCGGGGGGTCCCGAGCAGTACTTC.

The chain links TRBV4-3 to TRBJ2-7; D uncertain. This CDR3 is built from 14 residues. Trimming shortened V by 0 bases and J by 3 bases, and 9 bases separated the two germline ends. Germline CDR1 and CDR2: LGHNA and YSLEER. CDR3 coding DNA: TGCGCCAGCAGCCAAGAAACTGCTTACTACGAGCAGTACTTC. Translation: CASSQETAYYEQYF.

The CDR3: CASSVGRLQTEAFF. The CDR3 nucleotides read TGCGCCAGCAGCGTGGGTCGCTTACAGACTGAAGCTTTCTTT. V gene TRBV5-1 combines with J gene TRBJ1-1, with D unresolved. Germline values: CDR1 SGHRS, CDR2 YFSETQ. The CDR3 loop spans 14 amino acids. Trimming left V 4 bases short and J 5 bases short, with 15 bases between. The complete variable domain, with remaining parts taken from reference TRBV5-1 and TRBJ1-1, reads KAGVTQTPRYLIKTRGQQVTLSCSPISGHRSVSWYQQTPGQGLQFLFEYFSETQRNKGNFPGRFSGRQFSNSRSEMNVSTLELGDSALYLCASSVGRLQTEAFFGQGTRLTVV.

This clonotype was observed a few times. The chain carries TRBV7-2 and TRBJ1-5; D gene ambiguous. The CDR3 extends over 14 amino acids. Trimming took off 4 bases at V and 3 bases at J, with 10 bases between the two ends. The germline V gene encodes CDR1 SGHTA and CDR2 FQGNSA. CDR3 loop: CASSSQQLNQPQHF. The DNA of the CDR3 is TGTGCCAGCAGCTCGCAGCAACTCAATCAGCCCCAGCATTTT.

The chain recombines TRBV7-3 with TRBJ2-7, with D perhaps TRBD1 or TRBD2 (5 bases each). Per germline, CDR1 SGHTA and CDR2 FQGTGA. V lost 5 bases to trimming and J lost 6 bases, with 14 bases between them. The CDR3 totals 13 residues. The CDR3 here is CASSNPGDGEQYF. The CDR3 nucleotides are TGTGCCAGCAGCAACCCCGGGGACGGCGAGCAGTACTTC.

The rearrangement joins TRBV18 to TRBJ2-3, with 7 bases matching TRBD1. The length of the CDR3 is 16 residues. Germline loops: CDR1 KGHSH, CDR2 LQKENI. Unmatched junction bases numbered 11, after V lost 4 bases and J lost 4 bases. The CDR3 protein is CASSLYRGSGSDTQYF. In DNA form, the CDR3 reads TGTGCCAGCTCACTGTACAGGGGAAGTGGGTCAGATACGCAGTATTTT.

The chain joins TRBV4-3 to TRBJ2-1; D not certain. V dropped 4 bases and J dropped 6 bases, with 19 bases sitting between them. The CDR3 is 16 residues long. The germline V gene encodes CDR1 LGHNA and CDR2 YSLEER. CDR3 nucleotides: TGCGCCAGCAGCCTTTCAGTCCTTATGGGGTTCAATGAGCAGTTCTTC. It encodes CASSLSVLMGFNEQFF.

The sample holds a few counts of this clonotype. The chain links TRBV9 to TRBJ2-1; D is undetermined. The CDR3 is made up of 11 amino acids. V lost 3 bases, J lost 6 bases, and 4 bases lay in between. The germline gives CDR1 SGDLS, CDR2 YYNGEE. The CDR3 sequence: CASSDRNEQFF. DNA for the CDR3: TGTGCCAGCAGCGACCGCAATGAGCAGTTCTTC.

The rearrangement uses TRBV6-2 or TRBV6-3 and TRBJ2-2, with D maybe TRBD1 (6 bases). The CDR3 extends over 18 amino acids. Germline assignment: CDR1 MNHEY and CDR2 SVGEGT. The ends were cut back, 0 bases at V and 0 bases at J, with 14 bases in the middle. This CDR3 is CASSYSQLGGSNTGELFF. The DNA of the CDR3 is TGTGCCAGCAGTTACTCACAACTAGGGGGATCGAACACCGGGGAGCTGTTTTTT.

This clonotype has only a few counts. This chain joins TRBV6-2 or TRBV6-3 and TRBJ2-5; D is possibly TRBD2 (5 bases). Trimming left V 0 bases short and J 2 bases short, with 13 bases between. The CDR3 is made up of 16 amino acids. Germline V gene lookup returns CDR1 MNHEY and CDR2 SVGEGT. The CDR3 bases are TGTGCCAGCAGTTACTCGAGGTTTCGGGGACAAGAGACCCAGTACTTC. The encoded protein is CASSYSRFRGQETQYF.

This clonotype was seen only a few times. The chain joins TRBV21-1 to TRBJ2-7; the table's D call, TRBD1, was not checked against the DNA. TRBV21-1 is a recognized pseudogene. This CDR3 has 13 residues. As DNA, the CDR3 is TGTGCCAGCACCACCGGGACAGGGAACGAGCAGTACTTC. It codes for CASTTGTGNEQYF.

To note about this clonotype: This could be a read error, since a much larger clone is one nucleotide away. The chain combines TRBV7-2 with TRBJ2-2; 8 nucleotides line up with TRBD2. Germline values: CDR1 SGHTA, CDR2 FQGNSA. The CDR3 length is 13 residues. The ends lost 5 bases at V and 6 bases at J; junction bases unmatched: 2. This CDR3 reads CASSRGGAGELFF. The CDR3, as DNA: TGTGCCAGCAGCCGGGGGGGTGCCGGGGAGCTGTTTTTT.

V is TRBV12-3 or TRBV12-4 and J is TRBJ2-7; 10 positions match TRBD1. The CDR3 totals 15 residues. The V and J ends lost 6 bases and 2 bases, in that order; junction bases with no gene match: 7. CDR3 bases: TGTGCCAGCAGGAAAACGGGACAGGGGACCTACGAGCAGTACTTC. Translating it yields CASRKTGQGTYEQYF.

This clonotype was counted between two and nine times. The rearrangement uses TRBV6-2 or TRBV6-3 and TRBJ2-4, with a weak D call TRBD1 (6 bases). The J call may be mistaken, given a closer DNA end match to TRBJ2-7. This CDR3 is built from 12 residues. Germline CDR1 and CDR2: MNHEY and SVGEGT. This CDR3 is CASSLQGLEQYF. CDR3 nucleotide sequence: TGTGCCAGCAGTCTACAGGGTCTCGAGCAGTACTTC.

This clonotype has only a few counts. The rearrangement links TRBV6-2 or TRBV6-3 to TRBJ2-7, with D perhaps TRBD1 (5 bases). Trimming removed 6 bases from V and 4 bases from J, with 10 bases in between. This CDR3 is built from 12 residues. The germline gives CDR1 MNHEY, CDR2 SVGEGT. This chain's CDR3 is CASSIGEYEQYF. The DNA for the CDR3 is TGTGCCAGCAGCATAGGGGAATACGAGCAGTACTTC.

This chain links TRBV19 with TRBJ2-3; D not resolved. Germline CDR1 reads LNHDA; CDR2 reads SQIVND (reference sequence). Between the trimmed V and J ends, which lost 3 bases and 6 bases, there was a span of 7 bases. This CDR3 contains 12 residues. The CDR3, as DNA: TGTGCCAGTAGTATCAGCTTTGATACGCAGTATTTT. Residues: CASSISFDTQYF.

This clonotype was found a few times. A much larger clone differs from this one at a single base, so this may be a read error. CDR3 nucleotide sequence: TGCAGTGCTAGAGATGGGGTCGCTGAGCAGTACTTC. Its translation is CSARDGVAEQYF. The rearrangement joins TRBV20-1 to TRBJ2-5; D is uncertain. CDR3 length: 12 amino acids. From germline, CDR1 is DFQATT and CDR2 SNEGSKA (reference sequence). The ends were cut back, 0 bases at V and 11 bases at J, with 13 bases in the middle.

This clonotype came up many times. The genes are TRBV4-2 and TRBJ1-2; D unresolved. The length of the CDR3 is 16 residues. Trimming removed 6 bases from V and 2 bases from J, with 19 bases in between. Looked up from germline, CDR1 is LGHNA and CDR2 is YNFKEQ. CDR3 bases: TGTGCCAGCAGGGGAGTGGGCCCAACACAGAACTATGGCTACACCTTC. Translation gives CASRGVGPTQNYGYTF.

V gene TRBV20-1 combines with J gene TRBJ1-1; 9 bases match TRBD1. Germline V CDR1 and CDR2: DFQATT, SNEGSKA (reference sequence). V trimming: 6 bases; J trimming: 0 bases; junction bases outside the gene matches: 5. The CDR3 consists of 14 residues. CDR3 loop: CSAIQGAVNTEAFF. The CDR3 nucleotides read TGCAGTGCCATACAGGGGGCCGTGAACACTGAAGCTTTCTTT.